This entry features one TCR beta chain sequence. Under the authors' procedure: Amplifying reference gene primers gave estimates of nucleated cell counts. Method: immunoSEQ multiplex PCR; TCRdb's copy keeps in-frame clones and lacks some. V and J calls and clone size follow that table, whereas D and trimming were derived from the DNA. The data hold about 130,000 clones, with roughly 88% observed a single time. This sample is drawn from a study of blood T cell repertoires in COVID-19. Germline loops: CDR1 SGHNT, CDR2 YYREEE (reference sequence). The length of the CDR3 is 13 residues. Trimming took 1 base from V and 2 from J, leaving 6 bases between them.

The chain links TRBV5-4 to TRBJ1-1, with D hard to call. The sequenced sample was peripheral blood. This TCR was recovered from a man aged 50-59 years with acute or convalescent COVID-19. CDR3 protein: CASSLYLNTEAFF. Written as DNA, the CDR3 is TGTGCCAGCAGCTTGTACCTAAACACTGAAGCTTTCTTT.